This T cell receptor beta chain was captured by sequencing in a study of identical twins. A universal primer site was incorporated via template switching, and the cDNA contained unique molecular identifiers. One entry per CDR3 protein results from TCRdb running MiXCR on the 5' RACE reads. The sample includes some 570,000 distinct CDR3 sequences, about 22% of them seen just once. The CDR3 runs 17 residues. The ends were cut back, 2 bases at V and 4 bases at J, with 19 bases in the middle. The germline CDR1 and CDR2 sequences are SGHRS and YFSETQ. Study-level findings and limits: Researchers caution that invariant MAIT and iNKT cells could partly confound zero-insertion analyses. The abundant beta clonotypes from cord blood had fewer insertions, and memory repertoires had none of this. Beta out-of-frame sequences displayed a weaker excess of sharing between twins.

On this clonotype itself: Its antigen is unknown.

Separately, the same data were catalogued under a study of yellow fever vaccine responses in identical twins.

The origin of this receptor is a woman between 18 and 30 years old in good health. The chain carries TRBV5-1 and TRBJ2-1, with D perhaps matching TRBD2 (6 bases). The sequencing sample was made of CD4+ T cells sorted from blood. The DNA for the CDR3 is TGCGCCAGCAGCTTCCGACTAGGCCCCTCGGAGTACAATGAGCAGTTCTTC. Its protein product is CASSFRLGPSEYNEQFF.